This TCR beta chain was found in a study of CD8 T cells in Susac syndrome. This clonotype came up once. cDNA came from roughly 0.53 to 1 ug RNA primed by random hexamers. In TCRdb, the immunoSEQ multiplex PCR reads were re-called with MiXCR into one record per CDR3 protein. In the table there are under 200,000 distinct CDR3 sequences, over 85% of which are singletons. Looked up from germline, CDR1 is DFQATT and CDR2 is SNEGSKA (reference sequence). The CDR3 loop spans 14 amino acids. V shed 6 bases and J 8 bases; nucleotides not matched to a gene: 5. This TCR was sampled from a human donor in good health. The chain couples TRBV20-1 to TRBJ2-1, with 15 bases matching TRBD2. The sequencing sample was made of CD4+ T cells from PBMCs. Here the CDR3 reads CSARTSGGADEQFF. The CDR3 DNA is TGCAGTGCCCGGACTAGCGGGGGGGCGGATGAGCAGTTCTTC.